A selection of T cell receptor beta chains follows, all from one sample in a study of T cell repertoires in cytomegalovirus infection. MiXCR, run by TCRdb on the reads, gives a single entry per CDR3 protein. The table shows about 600,000 distinct CDR3 sequences, with more than 20% occurring only once. Sequencing input: CD8+ T cells from PBMCs. These receptors were obtained from a human donor in good health (CMV status not recorded). Some clones in this sample may be carry-over from other donors' samples. CDR3s include the opening cysteine and the closing phenylalanine or tryptophan. Fields, in order: V gene, D gene, J gene, clone size, CDR3 protein, CDR3 DNA. The D gene is left open where the match is weak. The size of a clone is reported for some rows only, either as once, few or many, or as a class for expanded clones.

v_call: TRBV6-2/TRBV6-3
d_call: TRBD2
j_call: TRBJ2-1
clone_size: many
cdr3_aa: CASSQLADLYNEQFF
cdr3_nt: TGTGCCAGCAGCCAACTAGCGGACCTATACAATGAGCAGTTCTTC

v_call: TRBV20-1
d_call: TRBD2
j_call: TRBJ2-3
clone_size: once
cdr3_aa: CSARRLAGGLDPIDTQYF
cdr3_nt: TGCAGTGCTAGAAGGCTAGCGGGGGGCCTGGATCCAATTGATACGCAGTATTTT

v_call: TRBV7-4
d_call: TRBD2
j_call: TRBJ2-7
clone_size: NA
cdr3_aa: CASSHPRSGGTYEQYF
cdr3_nt: TGTGCCAGCAGCCACCCTAGGAGCGGGGGAACCTACGAGCAGTACTTC

v_call: TRBV13
d_call: NA
j_call: TRBJ2-5
clone_size: NA
cdr3_aa: CASSSGEGETQYF
cdr3_nt: TGTGCCAGCAGCTCGGGGGAAGGGGAGACCCAGTACTTC

v_call: TRBV19
d_call: NA
j_call: TRBJ2-1
clone_size: few
cdr3_aa: CASSIDHLGPYNEQFF
cdr3_nt: TGTGCCAGTAGTATAGATCATCTTGGACCGTACAATGAGCAGTTCTTC

v_call: TRBV6-1
d_call: TRBD1
j_call: TRBJ1-4
clone_size: many
cdr3_aa: CASSGDSLFF
cdr3_nt: TGTGCCAGCAGTGGGGACAGTTTGTTTTTT

v_call: TRBV5-1
d_call: TRBD2
j_call: TRBJ2-5
clone_size: once
cdr3_aa: CASSPTLAGEETQYF
cdr3_nt: TGCGCCAGCAGCCCGACCCTAGCGGGGGAAGAGACCCAGTACTTC

v_call: TRBV7-8
d_call: NA
j_call: TRBJ1-5
clone_size: many
cdr3_aa: CASSLSYSRGSNQPQHF
cdr3_nt: TGTGCCAGCAGCTTAAGTTACAGCAGGGGAAGCAATCAGCCCCAGCATTTT

v_call: TRBV19
d_call: TRBD1
j_call: TRBJ2-1
clone_size: NA
cdr3_aa: CASSITGGREQFF
cdr3_nt: TGTGCCAGTAGTATTACAGGGGGCCGCGAGCAGTTCTTC

v_call: TRBV12-3/TRBV12-4
d_call: TRBD2
j_call: TRBJ2-1
clone_size: NA
cdr3_aa: CASLIGGTYNEQFF
cdr3_nt: TGTGCCAGCCTTATCGGGGGGACTTACAATGAGCAGTTCTTC

v_call: TRBV28
d_call: TRBD1
j_call: TRBJ2-7
clone_size: few
cdr3_aa: CASSPGTVWEQYF
cdr3_nt: TGTGCCAGCAGTCCCGGGACAGTCTGGGAGCAGTACTTC

v_call: TRBV19
d_call: NA
j_call: TRBJ1-1
clone_size: NA
cdr3_aa: CASGIDTEAFF
cdr3_nt: TGTGCCAGTGGGATAGACACTGAAGCTTTCTTT

v_call: TRBV27
d_call: NA
j_call: TRBJ2-2
clone_size: few
cdr3_aa: CASSLSVGGVGELFF
cdr3_nt: TGTGCCAGCAGTTTATCCGTCGGGGGCGTCGGGGAGCTGTTTTTT

v_call: TRBV25-1
d_call: NA
j_call: TRBJ2-1
clone_size: NA
cdr3_aa: CASNEVQGPSYNEQFF
cdr3_nt: TGTGCCAGCAATGAGGTACAGGGTCCCTCCTACAATGAGCAGTTCTTC

v_call: TRBV28
d_call: NA
j_call: TRBJ1-1
clone_size: few
cdr3_aa: CASSLSLGLTEAFF
cdr3_nt: TGTGCCAGCAGTTTGAGTCTGGGTCTCACTGAAGCTTTCTTT

v_call: TRBV19
d_call: TRBD2
j_call: TRBJ2-3
clone_size: NA
cdr3_aa: CASSMGSGGDTQYF
cdr3_nt: TGTGCCAGTAGTATGGGTAGCGGGGGAGATACGCAGTATTTT

v_call: TRBV7-6
d_call: TRBD1
j_call: TRBJ2-3
clone_size: NA
cdr3_aa: CASSYRGRDIDTQYF
cdr3_nt: TGTGCCAGCAGTTACAGGGGGCGAGACATAGATACGCAGTATTTT

v_call: TRBV6-5
d_call: NA
j_call: TRBJ2-7
clone_size: few
cdr3_aa: CASSYSDRAEQYF
cdr3_nt: TGTGCCAGCAGTTACTCGGACCGAGCCGAGCAGTACTTC

v_call: TRBV2
d_call: NA
j_call: TRBJ2-3
clone_size: NA
cdr3_aa: CASSEIDADTQYF
cdr3_nt: TGTGCCAGCAGTGAAATCGATGCAGATACGCAGTATTTT

v_call: TRBV12-5
d_call: NA
j_call: TRBJ1-5
clone_size: few
cdr3_aa: CASGLPHTGGNQPQHF
cdr3_nt: TGTGCTAGTGGTTTGCCTCATACGGGGGGCAATCAGCCCCAGCATTTT

v_call: TRBV7-9
d_call: NA
j_call: TRBJ1-2
clone_size: NA
cdr3_aa: CASSPPEAWSYGYTF
cdr3_nt: TGTGCCAGCAGCCCCCCCGAGGCTTGGAGCTATGGCTACACCTTC

v_call: TRBV7-9
d_call: NA
j_call: TRBJ2-1
clone_size: few
cdr3_aa: CASSLFSGEQFF
cdr3_nt: TGTGCCAGCAGCTTATTTTCGGGTGAGCAGTTCTTC

v_call: TRBV7-2
d_call: NA
j_call: TRBJ2-4
clone_size: NA
cdr3_aa: CASSLIVRQQKNIQYF
cdr3_nt: TGTGCCAGCAGCTTAATCGTTCGGCAGCAGAAAAACATTCAGTACTTC

v_call: TRBV7-6
d_call: NA
j_call: TRBJ1-5
clone_size: many
cdr3_aa: CASSLDKYQPQHF
cdr3_nt: TGTGCCAGCAGCTTAGACAAGTACCAGCCCCAGCATTTT

v_call: TRBV25-1
d_call: TRBD1
j_call: TRBJ1-6
clone_size: NA
cdr3_aa: CASSDFGQGNSPLHF
cdr3_nt: TGTGCCAGCAGTGACTTCGGACAGGGAAATTCACCCCTCCACTTT

v_call: TRBV20-1
d_call: NA
j_call: TRBJ2-7
clone_size: NA
cdr3_aa: CSARDQNAYEQYF
cdr3_nt: TGCAGTGCTAGAGATCAGAATGCCTACGAGCAGTACTTC

v_call: TRBV4-1
d_call: NA
j_call: TRBJ2-1
clone_size: NA
cdr3_aa: CASSQGAVGDNEQFF
cdr3_nt: TGCGCCAGCAGCCAAGGGGCAGTGGGAGACAATGAGCAGTTCTTC

v_call: TRBV20-1
d_call: TRBD2
j_call: TRBJ2-3
clone_size: NA
cdr3_aa: CSASPAGVDGDMQYF
cdr3_nt: TGCAGTGCTAGTCCGGCGGGGGTGGATGGAGATATGCAGTATTTT

v_call: TRBV14
d_call: NA
j_call: TRBJ1-2
clone_size: NA
cdr3_aa: CASSQGGPNGYTF
cdr3_nt: TGTGCCAGCAGCCAAGGGGGCCCTAATGGCTACACCTTC

v_call: TRBV7-2
d_call: TRBD2
j_call: TRBJ2-5
clone_size: many
cdr3_aa: CASSSGGYQETQYF
cdr3_nt: TGTGCCAGCAGCTCCGGGGGGTACCAAGAGACCCAGTACTTC

v_call: TRBV5-1
d_call: NA
j_call: TRBJ2-1
clone_size: NA
cdr3_aa: CASSFWGGAPNNEQFF
cdr3_nt: TGCGCCAGCAGCTTCTGGGGGGGGGCCCCAAACAATGAGCAGTTCTTC